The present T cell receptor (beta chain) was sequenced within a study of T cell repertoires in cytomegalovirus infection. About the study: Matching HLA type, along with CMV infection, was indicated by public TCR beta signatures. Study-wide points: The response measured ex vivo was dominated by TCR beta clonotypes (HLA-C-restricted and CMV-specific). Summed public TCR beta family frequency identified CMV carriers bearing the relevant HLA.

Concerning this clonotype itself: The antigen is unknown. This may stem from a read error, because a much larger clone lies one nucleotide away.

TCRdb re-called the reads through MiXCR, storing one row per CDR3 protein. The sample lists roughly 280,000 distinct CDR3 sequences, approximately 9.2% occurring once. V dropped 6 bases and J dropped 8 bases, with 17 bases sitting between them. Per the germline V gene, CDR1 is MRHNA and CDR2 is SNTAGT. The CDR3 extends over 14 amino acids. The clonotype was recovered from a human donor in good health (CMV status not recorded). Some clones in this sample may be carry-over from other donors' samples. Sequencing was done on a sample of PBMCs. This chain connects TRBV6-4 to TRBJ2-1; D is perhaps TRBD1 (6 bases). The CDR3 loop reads CASSRDTRSDEQFF. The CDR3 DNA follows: TGTGCCAGCAGCCGGGACACAAGGTCCGATGAGCAGTTCTTC.